This T cell receptor beta chain was sequenced in a study of blood T cell repertoires in COVID-19. Whole-study context: COVID-19 samples, acute and convalescent, were from the United States, Italy and Spain.

V lost 5 bases and J lost 4, with 9 bases in between. CDR3 length equals 13 residues. Germline assignment: CDR1 MNHEY and CDR2 SVGAGI. Generated by immunoSEQ multiplex PCR, the TCRdb table keeps only in-frame clones and is missing some. The table records some 510,000 clones, around 89% of them present only once. Material: PBMCs or T cells enriched from blood (not recorded which). The clonotype originates from a woman between 35 and 50 years old who had recovered from COVID-19. The chain recombines TRBV6-5 with TRBJ1-5; a possible D gene is TRBD1 (6 bases). The CDR3 is CASSRTENQPQHF. The CDR3, as DNA: TGTGCCAGCAGTCGGACAGAAAATCAGCCCCAGCATTTT.